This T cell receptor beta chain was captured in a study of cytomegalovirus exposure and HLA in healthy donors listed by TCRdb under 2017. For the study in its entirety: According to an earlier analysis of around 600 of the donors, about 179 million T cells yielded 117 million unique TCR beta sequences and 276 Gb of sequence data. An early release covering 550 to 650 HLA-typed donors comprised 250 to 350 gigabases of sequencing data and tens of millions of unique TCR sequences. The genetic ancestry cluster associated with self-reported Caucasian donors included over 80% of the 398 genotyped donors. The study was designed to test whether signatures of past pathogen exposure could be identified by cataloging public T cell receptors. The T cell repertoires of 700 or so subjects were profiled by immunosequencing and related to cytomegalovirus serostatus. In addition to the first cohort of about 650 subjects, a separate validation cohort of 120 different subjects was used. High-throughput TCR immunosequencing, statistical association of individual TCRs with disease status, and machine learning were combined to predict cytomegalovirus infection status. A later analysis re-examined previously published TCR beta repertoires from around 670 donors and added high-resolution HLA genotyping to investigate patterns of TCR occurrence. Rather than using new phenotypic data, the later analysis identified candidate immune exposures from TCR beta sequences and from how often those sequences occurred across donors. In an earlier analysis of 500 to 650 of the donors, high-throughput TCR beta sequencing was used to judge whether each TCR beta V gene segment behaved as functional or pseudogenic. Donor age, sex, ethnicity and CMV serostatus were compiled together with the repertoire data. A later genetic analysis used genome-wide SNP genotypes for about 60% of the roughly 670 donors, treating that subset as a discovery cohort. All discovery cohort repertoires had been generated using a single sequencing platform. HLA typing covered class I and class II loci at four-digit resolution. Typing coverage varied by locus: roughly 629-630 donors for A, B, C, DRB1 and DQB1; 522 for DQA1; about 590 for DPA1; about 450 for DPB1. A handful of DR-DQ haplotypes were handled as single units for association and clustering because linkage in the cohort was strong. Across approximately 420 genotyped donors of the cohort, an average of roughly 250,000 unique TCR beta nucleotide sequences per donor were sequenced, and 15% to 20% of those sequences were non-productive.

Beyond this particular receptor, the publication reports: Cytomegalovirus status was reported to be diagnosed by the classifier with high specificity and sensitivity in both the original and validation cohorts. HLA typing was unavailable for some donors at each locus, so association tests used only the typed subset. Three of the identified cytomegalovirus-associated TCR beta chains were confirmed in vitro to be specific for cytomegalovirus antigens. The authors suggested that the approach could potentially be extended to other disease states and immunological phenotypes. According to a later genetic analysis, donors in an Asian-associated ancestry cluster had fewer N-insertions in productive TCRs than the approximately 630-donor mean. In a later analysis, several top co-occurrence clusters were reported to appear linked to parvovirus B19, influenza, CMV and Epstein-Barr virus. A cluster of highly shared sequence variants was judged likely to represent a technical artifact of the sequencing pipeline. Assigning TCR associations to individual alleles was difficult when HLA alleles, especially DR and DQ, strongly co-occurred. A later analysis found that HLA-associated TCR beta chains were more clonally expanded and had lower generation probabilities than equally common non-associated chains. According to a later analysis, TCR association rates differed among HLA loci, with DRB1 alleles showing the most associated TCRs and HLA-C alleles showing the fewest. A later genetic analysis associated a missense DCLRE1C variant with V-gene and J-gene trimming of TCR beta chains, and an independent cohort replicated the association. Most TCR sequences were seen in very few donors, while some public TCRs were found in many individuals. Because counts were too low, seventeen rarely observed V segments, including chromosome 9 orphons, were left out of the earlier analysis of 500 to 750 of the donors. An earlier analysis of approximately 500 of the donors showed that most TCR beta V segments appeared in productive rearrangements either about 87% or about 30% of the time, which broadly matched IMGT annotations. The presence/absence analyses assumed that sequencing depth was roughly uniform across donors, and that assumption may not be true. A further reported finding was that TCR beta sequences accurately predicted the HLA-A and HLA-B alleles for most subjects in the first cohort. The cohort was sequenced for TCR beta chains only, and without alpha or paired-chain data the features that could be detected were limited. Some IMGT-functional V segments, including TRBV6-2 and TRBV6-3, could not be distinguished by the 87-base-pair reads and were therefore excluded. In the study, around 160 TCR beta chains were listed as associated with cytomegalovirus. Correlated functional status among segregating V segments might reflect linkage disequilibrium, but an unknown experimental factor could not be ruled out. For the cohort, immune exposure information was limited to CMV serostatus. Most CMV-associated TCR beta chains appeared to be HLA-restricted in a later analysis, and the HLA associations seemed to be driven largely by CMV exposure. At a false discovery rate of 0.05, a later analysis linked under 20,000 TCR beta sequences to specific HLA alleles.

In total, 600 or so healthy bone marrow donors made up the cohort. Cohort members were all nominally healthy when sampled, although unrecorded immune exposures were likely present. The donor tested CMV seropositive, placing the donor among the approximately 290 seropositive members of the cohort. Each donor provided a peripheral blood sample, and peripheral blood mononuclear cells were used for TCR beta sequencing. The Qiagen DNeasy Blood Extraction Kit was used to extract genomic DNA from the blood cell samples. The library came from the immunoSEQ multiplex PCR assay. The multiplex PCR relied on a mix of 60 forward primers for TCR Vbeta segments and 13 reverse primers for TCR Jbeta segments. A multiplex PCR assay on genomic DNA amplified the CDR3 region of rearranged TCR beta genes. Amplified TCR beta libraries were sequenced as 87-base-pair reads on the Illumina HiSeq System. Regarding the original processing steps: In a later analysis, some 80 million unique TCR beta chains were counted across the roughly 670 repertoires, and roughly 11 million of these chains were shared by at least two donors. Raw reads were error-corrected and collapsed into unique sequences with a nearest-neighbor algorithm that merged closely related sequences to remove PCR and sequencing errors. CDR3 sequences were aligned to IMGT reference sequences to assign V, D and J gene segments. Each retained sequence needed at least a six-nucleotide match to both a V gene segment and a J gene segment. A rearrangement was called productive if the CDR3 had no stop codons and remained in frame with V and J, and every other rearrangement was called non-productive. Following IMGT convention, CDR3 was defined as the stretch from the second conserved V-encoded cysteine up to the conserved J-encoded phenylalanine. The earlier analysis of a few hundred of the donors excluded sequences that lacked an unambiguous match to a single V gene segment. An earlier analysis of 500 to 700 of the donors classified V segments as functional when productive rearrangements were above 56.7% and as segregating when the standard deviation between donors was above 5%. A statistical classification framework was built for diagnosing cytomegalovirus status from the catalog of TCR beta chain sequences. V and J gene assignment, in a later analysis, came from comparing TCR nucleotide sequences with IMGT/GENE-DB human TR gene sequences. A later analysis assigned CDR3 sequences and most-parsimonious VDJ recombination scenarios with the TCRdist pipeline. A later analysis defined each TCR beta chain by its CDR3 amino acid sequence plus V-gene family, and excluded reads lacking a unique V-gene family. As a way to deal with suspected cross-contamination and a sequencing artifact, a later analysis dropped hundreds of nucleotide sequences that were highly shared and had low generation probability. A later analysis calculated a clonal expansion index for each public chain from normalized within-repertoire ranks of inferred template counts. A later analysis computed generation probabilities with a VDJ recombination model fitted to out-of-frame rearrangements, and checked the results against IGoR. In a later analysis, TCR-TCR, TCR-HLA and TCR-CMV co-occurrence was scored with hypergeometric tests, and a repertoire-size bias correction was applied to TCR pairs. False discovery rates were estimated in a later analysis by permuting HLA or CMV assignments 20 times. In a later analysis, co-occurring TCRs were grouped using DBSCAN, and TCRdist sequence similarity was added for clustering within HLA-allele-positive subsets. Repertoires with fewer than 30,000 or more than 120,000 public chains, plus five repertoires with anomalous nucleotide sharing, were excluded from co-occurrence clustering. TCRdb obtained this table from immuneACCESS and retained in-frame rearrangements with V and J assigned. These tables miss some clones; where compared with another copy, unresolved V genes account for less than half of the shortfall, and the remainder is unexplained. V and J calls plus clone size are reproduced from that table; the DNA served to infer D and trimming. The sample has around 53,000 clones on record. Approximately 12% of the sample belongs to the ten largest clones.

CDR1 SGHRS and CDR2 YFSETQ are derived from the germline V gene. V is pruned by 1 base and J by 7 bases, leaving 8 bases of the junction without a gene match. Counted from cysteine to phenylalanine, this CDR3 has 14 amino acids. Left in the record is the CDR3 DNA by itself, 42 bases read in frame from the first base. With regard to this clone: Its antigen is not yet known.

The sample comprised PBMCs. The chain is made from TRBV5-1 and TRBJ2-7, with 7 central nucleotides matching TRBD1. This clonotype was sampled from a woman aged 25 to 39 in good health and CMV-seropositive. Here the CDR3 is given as CASSLCPQQGEQYF. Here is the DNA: TGCGCCAGCAGCTTGTGCCCCCAACAGGGGGAGCAGTACTTC.